A selection of T cell receptor beta chains follows, all from one sample in a study of cytomegalovirus exposure and HLA in healthy donors. Profiling relied on immunoSEQ multiplex PCR, and the TCRdb table lists in-frame clones only, not all of them. This table holds fewer than 200,000 clones, about 96% found once. The specimen sequenced was PBMCs. The origin of the receptors is a woman aged 18-29 years in good health and CMV-seronegative. CDR3s include the opening cysteine and the closing phenylalanine or tryptophan. Fields, in order: D gene, clone size, V gene, J gene, CDR3 protein, CDR3 DNA. A D gene is named only where the DNA matches it firmly. For some rows the clone size is stated as once, few or many, or as a class when expanded; others skip it.

TRBD2	-	TRBV5-1	TRBJ2-7	CASSQLAGYLYEQYF	TGCGCCAGCAGCCAACTAGCGGGGTACCTCTACGAGCAGTACTTC
TRBD2	once	TRBV9	TRBJ2-2	CASNRGGHTGELFF	TGTGCCAGTAACCGGGGGGGCCACACCGGGGAGCTGTTTTTT
TRBD1	-	TRBV5-1	TRBJ1-3	CASSPGTGTYGNTIYF	TGCGCCAGCAGCCCCGGGACAGGCACTTATGGAAACACCATATATTTT
TRBD2	-	TRBV9	TRBJ2-1	CASSVIGGANFPHNEQFF	TGTGCCAGCAGCGTAATCGGGGGGGCCAATTTTCCCCACAATGAGCAGTTCTTC
-	-	TRBV27	TRBJ1-1	CASSVLDRRTNTEAFF	TGTGCCAGCAGTGTCCTGGACAGAAGAACGAACACTGAAGCTTTCTTT
TRBD2	-	TRBV4-1	TRBJ2-5	CASSQRSGGPQETQYF	TGCGCCAGCAGCCAACGGTCGGGGGGGCCTCAAGAGACCCAGTACTTC
-	-	TRBV10-1	TRBJ1-6	CASSARGIIGSPLHF	TGCGCCAGCAGTGCCCGGGGGATTATTGGCTCACCCCTCCACTTT
-	-	TRBV4-1	TRBJ1-5	CASSQGLGGQPQHF	TGCGCCAGCAGCCAAGGTCTGGGCGGGCAGCCCCAGCATTTT
TRBD1	-	TRBV10-3	TRBJ1-1	CAPDRDRGPNTEAFF	TGTGCCCCCGACCGGGACAGGGGACCGAACACTGAAGCTTTCTTT
-	-	TRBV5-4	TRBJ2-3	CASSLDFSTDTQYF	TGTGCCAGCAGCTTGGACTTCTCCACAGATACGCAGTATTTT
-	-	TRBV7-2	TRBJ2-7	CASSYGGTYEQYF	TGTGCCAGCAGCTATGGGGGGACTTACGAGCAGTACTTC
TRBD2	-	TRBV11-3	TRBJ2-3	CASSLGGGRADTQYF	TGTGCCAGCAGCTTAGGGGGGGGACGGGCAGATACGCAGTATTTT
TRBD2	-	TRBV9	TRBJ2-3	CASSTIPSGGAYTQYF	TGTGCCAGCAGCACCATTCCGAGCGGGGGGGCATATACGCAGTATTTT
TRBD1	-	TRBV18	TRBJ1-1	CASSQTGDGTEAFF	TGTGCCAGCTCACAGACAGGGGATGGAACTGAAGCTTTCTTT
-	-	TRBV4-1	TRBJ2-4	CASSPWGLGSQNIQYF	TGCGCCAGCAGCCCCTGGGGGCTGGGGTCCCAAAACATTCAGTACTTC
TRBD2	-	TRBV5-1	TRBJ2-3	CASTFLAGITDTQYF	TGCGCCAGCACCTTTCTAGCGGGGATCACAGATACGCAGTATTTT
-	-	TRBV2	TRBJ1-6	CASSETGSGSPLHF	TGTGCCAGCAGTGAAACCGGGTCGGGATCACCCCTCCACTTT
-	-	TRBV7-7	TRBJ2-7	CASSTAVAYEQYF	TGTGCTAGCAGCACCGCCGTAGCCTACGAGCAGTACTTC
-	-	TRBV4-2	TRBJ2-3	CASREEARTDTQYF	TGTGCCAGCAGGGAGGAAGCACGGACAGATACGCAGTATTTT
TRBD2	-	TRBV4-2	TRBJ2-3	CASSHETSGGVLSTDTQYF	TGTGCCAGCAGCCACGAGACTAGCGGGGGCGTCTTAAGCACAGATACGCAGTATTTT
TRBD2	-	TRBV7-6	TRBJ2-5	CASSRTSGEETQYF	TGTGCCAGCAGCCGAACTAGCGGGGAAGAGACCCAGTACTTC
TRBD2	-	TRBV15	TRBJ2-2	CATSVDVLSGGAAGGELFF	TGTGCCACCAGCGTGGATGTACTTAGCGGGGGGGCCGCAGGGGGGGAGCTGTTTTTT
TRBD1	-	TRBV27	TRBJ2-6	CASSLALGQALSGANVLTF	TGTGCCAGCAGTTTAGCGTTAGGACAGGCCCTCTCTGGGGCCAACGTCCTGACTTTC
-	-	TRBV11-2	TRBJ1-6	CASSFTGTYNSPLHF	TGTGCCAGCAGCTTTACAGGGACGTATAATTCACCCCTCCACTTT
-	-	TRBV10-3	TRBJ2-1	CAILDSYNEQFF	TGTGCCATCCTGGACAGCTACAATGAGCAGTTCTTC
-	-	TRBV5-6	TRBJ2-4	CASSPSPVSTDIQYF	TGTGCCAGCAGCCCCTCCCCCGTTAGCACGGACATTCAGTACTTC
TRBD1	-	TRBV7-3	TRBJ2-2	CASSLNPTGGDTGELFF	TGTGCCAGCAGCTTAAACCCGACAGGGGGCGACACCGGGGAGCTGTTTTTT
TRBD1	-	TRBV4-3	TRBJ1-1	CASSQGFRTGTNTEAFF	TGCGCCAGCAGCCAAGGGTTTCGGACAGGGACAAACACTGAAGCTTTCTTT
-	-	TRBV11-2	TRBJ2-5	CASSYAGGGETQYF	TGTGCCAGCAGTTACGCCGGGGGTGGAGAGACCCAGTACTTC
TRBD1	-	TRBV5-1	TRBJ2-1	CASSLGQGDNEQFF	TGCGCCAGCAGCCTAGGACAGGGGGACAATGAGCAGTTCTTC
TRBD1	-	TRBV7-9	TRBJ2-4	CASSLGQGVAKNIQYF	TGTGCCAGCAGCTTGGGACAGGGGGTAGCCAAAAACATTCAGTACTTC
-	once	TRBV29-1	TRBJ2-3	CSVARGDTQYF	TGCAGCGTCGCGCGAGGAGATACGCAGTATTTT
TRBD2	-	TRBV5-1	TRBJ2-1	CASSKDLGGVYNEQFF	TGCGCCAGCAGCAAAGATTTGGGGGGGGTTTACAATGAGCAGTTCTTC
-	-	TRBV18	TRBJ1-1	CASSADTNTEAFF	TGTGCCAGCTCAGCCGACACGAACACTGAAGCTTTCTTT
-	once	TRBV6-6	TRBJ1-2	CASSYPGGYYGYTF	TGTGCCAGCAGTTACCCGGGTGGGTACTATGGCTACACCTTC
-	-	TRBV25-1	TRBJ1-3	CASGRDSRSGNTIYF	TGTGCCAGCGGAAGAGACAGCCGCTCTGGAAACACCATATATTTT
TRBD1	-	TRBV2	TRBJ1-5	CASSNTGGHNQPQHF	TGTGCCAGCAGCAATACAGGGGGGCACAATCAGCCCCAGCATTTT
-	-	TRBV6-1	TRBJ2-7	CASSEGRLLSYEQYF	TGTGCCAGCAGTGAAGGCAGGCTACTTTCCTACGAGCAGTACTTC
-	-	TRBV6-1	TRBJ2-1	CASRRDSYNEQFF	TGTGCCAGCAGGAGGGACTCTTACAATGAGCAGTTCTTC
TRBD1	once	TRBV7-9	TRBJ1-6	CASSLRSGTGGDSPLHF	TGTGCCAGCAGCTTGAGGTCCGGGACAGGGGGCGATTCACCCCTCCACTTT
-	-	TRBV11-1	TRBJ1-3	CASSTGQLNTIYF	TGTGCCAGCAGCACGGGACAACTAAACACCATATATTTT
-	-	TRBV23-1	TRBJ1-5	CASSQGLGKSNQPQHF	TGCGCCAGCAGTCAAGGACTAGGAAAGAGCAATCAGCCCCAGCATTTT
TRBD1	once	TRBV19	TRBJ1-2	CASSPGQNYGYTF	TGTGCCAGTAGTCCGGGACAGAACTATGGCTACACCTTC
-	-	TRBV2	TRBJ2-7	CASSSRYEQYF	TGTGCCAGCAGTTCGCGGTACGAGCAGTACTTC
TRBD1	few	TRBV2	TRBJ1-6	CASSWGQNNSPLHF	TGTGCCAGCAGTTGGGGACAGAATAATTCACCCCTCCACTTT
TRBD1	-	TRBV6-5	TRBJ1-5	CASSPGTGGNQPQHF	TGTGCCAGCAGCCCCGGGACAGGGGGCAATCAGCCCCAGCATTTT
TRBD1	once	TRBV4-3	TRBJ1-5	CASSQDRAGGVEQPQHF	TGCGCCAGCAGCCAAGATCGGGCAGGGGGCGTCGAACAGCCCCAGCATTTT
TRBD1	-	TRBV5-1	TRBJ1-1	CASSPRGQGSLNTEAFF	TGCGCCAGCAGTCCGAGGGGACAGGGGAGTCTGAACACTGAAGCTTTCTTT
-	-	TRBV6-6	TRBJ2-2	CASSLASNTGELFF	TGTGCCAGCAGTTTGGCCTCGAACACCGGGGAGCTGTTTTTT
-	-	TRBV13	TRBJ1-3	CASSLRVATLSGNTIYF	TGTGCCAGCAGCTTACGGGTCGCGACTCTCTCTGGAAACACCATATATTTT
-	-	TRBV9	TRBJ2-1	CASSATTAYNEQFF	TGTGCCAGCAGCGCGACGACAGCATACAATGAGCAGTTCTTC
-	-	TRBV15	TRBJ1-4	CATSRGSQDNEKLFF	TGTGCCACCAGCAGAGGGTCCCAGGATAATGAAAAACTGTTTTTT
-	-	TRBV5-4	TRBJ1-6	CASSLGEGLGSPLHF	TGTGCCAGCAGCTTGGGGGAGGGGCTTGGATCACCCCTCCACTTT
-	-	TRBV4-2	TRBJ1-1	CASSVSGWNTEAFF	TGTGCCAGCAGCGTTTCGGGTTGGAACACTGAAGCTTTCTTT